The rows below give T cell receptor beta chains drawn from one sample of a study of response to subunit inactivated influenza vaccine. MiXCR, applied by TCRdb to the RT-PCR reads, yields one record per CDR3 protein. The data show 400,000 to 650,000 distinct CDR3 sequences, with around 7.9% seen just once and about an eighth held by the top ten. This specimen consisted of PBMCs from blood, obtained 23 to 25 months after vaccination. The origin of the receptors is a man between 50 and 69 years old who received an inactivated influenza vaccine. CDR3s include the opening cysteine and the closing phenylalanine or tryptophan. Each record gives: V gene, J gene, CDR3 protein.

v_gene: TRBV4-2; j_gene: TRBJ2-3; CDR3aa: CASSHGTGETDTQYF
v_gene: TRBV20-1; j_gene: TRBJ2-1; CDR3aa: CSAQEGPHNEQFF
v_gene: TRBV12-3/TRBV12-4; j_gene: TRBJ2-7; CDR3aa: CASTPWRTYEQYF
v_gene: TRBV3-1; j_gene: TRBJ2-3; CDR3aa: CASSQDPADTDTQYF
v_gene: TRBV10-2; j_gene: TRBJ2-7; CDR3aa: CASSLPWGQGEYF
v_gene: TRBV7-2; j_gene: TRBJ1-5; CDR3aa: CASSLVGGGAGSQPQHF
v_gene: TRBV25-1; j_gene: TRBJ2-3; CDR3aa: CASSDLGVTQYF
v_gene: TRBV28; j_gene: TRBJ2-1; CDR3aa: CASSFQNRGGLDEQFF
v_gene: TRBV3-1; j_gene: TRBJ1-1; CDR3aa: CASSPLSPGQGSEAFF
v_gene: TRBV28; j_gene: TRBJ2-7; CDR3aa: CASGLFPSYEQYF
v_gene: TRBV7-2; j_gene: TRBJ2-3; CDR3aa: CASSLVGGGAADTQYF